Each of the 5 T cell receptor beta chains below was sequenced from the same sample in a study of shared clonotypes between healthy human individuals. It was CD45RO-negative cells, positively selected for CCR7, that made up naive CD8 cells, with terminally differentiated effector memory CD45RA+ cells excluded. Sequenced by immunoSEQ multiplex PCR; TCRdb stores in-frame clones only, minus some. This table has approximately 2,200,000 clones, about 92% appearing once. The sample taken for sequencing was naive CD8+ T cells from PBMCs. All receptors derive from a young man in good health. Some clones in this sample may be carry-over from other donors' samples.

The chain links TRBV28 to TRBJ2-1; TRBD2 might be the D (6 bases). The germline CDR1 and CDR2 sequences are MDHEN and SYDVKM. With 3 bases removed from V and 2 bases from J, the gap between germline ends came to 14 bases. This CDR3 has 16 amino acids. In nucleotides, the CDR3 is TGTGCCAGCAGTTTGGTCCGCGGGATGCCCTACAATGAGCAGTTCTTC. Translation: CASSLVRGMPYNEQFF.

On this clone: Other DNA sequences in this specimen translate into the identical CDR3. The chain carries TRBV27 and TRBJ1-4; D uncertain. This CDR3 spans 14 amino acids. Looked up from germline, CDR1 is MNHEY and CDR2 is SMNVEV (reference sequence). Trimming took 2 bases from V and 7 from J, leaving 11 bases between them. The CDR3 sequence: CASSLVGSGEKLFF. DNA of the CDR3: TGTGCCAGCAGTTTAGTGGGTTCGGGTGAAAAACTGTTTTTT.

This chain joins TRBV28 and TRBJ2-2; no clear D. Germline-derived CDR1 and CDR2 are MDHEN and SYDVKM. Trimming took 3 bases from V and 4 from J, leaving 15 bases between them. This CDR3 region has 16 residues. DNA for the CDR3: TGTGCCAGCAGTTTTGATTATAGTTGGGTCACCGGGGAGCTGTTTTTT. Translated, it gives CASSFDYSWVTGELFF.

The chain combines TRBV7-8 with TRBJ2-3; possibly TRBD2 for D (5 bases). V dropped 5 bases and J dropped 1 base, with 19 bases sitting between them. Germline loops: CDR1 SGHVS, CDR2 FQNEAQ. The CDR3 is 17 amino acids. In nucleotides, the CDR3 is TGTGCCAGCAGCCACCCCTTGGCTAGCCCAGGCACAGATACGCAGTATTTT. This encodes CASSHPLASPGTDTQYF.

V gene TRBV9 combines with J gene TRBJ2-1; 9 bases are a match to TRBD1. Per germline, CDR1 SGDLS and CDR2 YYNGEE. V dropped 3 bases and J dropped 5; count of bases not matched to a gene: 12. The CDR3 has 17 amino acids. CDR3 region: CASSAQGGDRVDNEQFF. The CDR3 DNA follows: TGTGCCAGCAGCGCCCAAGGTGGGGACAGGGTAGACAATGAGCAGTTCTTC.